This is a list of T cell receptor beta chains from one sample in a study of cytomegalovirus exposure and HLA in healthy donors. Sequenced by immunoSEQ multiplex PCR; TCRdb stores in-frame clones only, minus some. Among over 200,000 clones listed, around four fifths were seen once. The source material was PBMCs. The receptor source for this set is a woman aged 55-75 years in good health and CMV-seropositive. The CDR3 runs from the conserved cysteine through the conserved F or W. The order of the fields is J gene, D gene, V gene, clone size, CDR3 protein, CDR3 DNA. D genes are given only for firm matches. Not every row has a clone size; where given, it reads once, few, many or a size class.

TRBJ2-3 | TRBD2 | TRBV5-1 | - | CASSLGLAVSTDTQYF | TGCGCCAGCAGCTTGGGACTAGCGGTTAGCACAGATACGCAGTATTTT
TRBJ1-4 | - | TRBV7-6 | - | CASSWSAGVTNEKLFF | TGTGCCAGCAGCTGGTCAGCAGGGGTAACTAATGAAAAACTGTTTTTT
TRBJ1-2 | - | TRBV5-1 | - | CASSPGVLTANYGYTF | TGCGCCAGCAGCCCCGGGGTGCTAACTGCTAACTATGGCTACACCTTC
TRBJ1-1 | - | TRBV2 | - | CASMVRATEAFF | TGTGCCAGCATGGTCAGGGCCACTGAAGCTTTCTTT
TRBJ1-4 | TRBD1 | TRBV7-9 | - | CAWGAGGYEKLFF | TGTGCCTGGGGGGCAGGGGGTTATGAAAAACTGTTTTTT
TRBJ1-1 | - | TRBV18 | - | CASSLGGGTEAFF | TGTGCCAGCTCACTGGGGGGGGGCACTGAAGCTTTCTTT
TRBJ1-5 | - | TRBV15 | - | CATSRGGIGNQPQHF | TGTGCCACCAGCCGCGGAGGGATCGGCAATCAGCCCCAGCATTTT
TRBJ1-2 | - | TRBV30 | - | CAWSVGGTYGYTF | TGTGCCTGGAGTGTAGGCGGGACCTATGGCTACACCTTC
TRBJ2-3 | - | TRBV7-9 | - | CASSFSGPRTDTQYF | TGTGCCAGCAGCTTCAGCGGGCCCCGCACAGATACGCAGTATTTT
TRBJ2-3 | - | TRBV30 | - | CGLHAGTDTQYF | TGTGGGCTTCACGCAGGCACAGATACGCAGTATTTT
TRBJ2-3 | - | TRBV12-5 | - | CASGLSLIGDTQYF | TGTGCTAGTGGTTTGTCACTAATAGGAGATACGCAGTATTTT
TRBJ1-1 | TRBD1 | TRBV2 | - | CASRSRTGEMNTEAFF | TGTGCCAGCCGCTCTAGGACAGGGGAGATGAACACTGAAGCTTTCTTT
TRBJ2-7 | - | TRBV18 | - | CASSPVEGPHGEQYF | TGTGCCAGCTCACCAGTGGAGGGCCCTCATGGGGAGCAGTACTTC
TRBJ2-2 | - | TRBV9 | - | CASSVESGANTGELFF | TGTGCCAGCAGCGTAGAGTCGGGGGCGAACACCGGGGAGCTGTTTTTT
TRBJ2-2 | - | TRBV10-3 | few | CAISEIQGRGMVRELFF | TGTGCCATCAGTGAGATACAGGGTAGGGGAATGGTCCGGGAGCTGTTTTTT
TRBJ2-1 | - | TRBV10-3 | - | CASRSEALGYNEQFF | TGTGCCAGCAGATCAGAGGCGCTGGGCTACAATGAGCAGTTCTTC
TRBJ1-2 | TRBD1 | TRBV2 | - | CASSERGTGLVIGYTF | TGTGCCAGCAGTGAAAGGGGGACAGGCCTTGTTATTGGCTACACCTTC
TRBJ2-1 | TRBD2 | TRBV19 | - | CASSGLAGSEQFF | TGTGCCAGTAGTGGCCTAGCGGGAAGTGAGCAGTTCTTC
TRBJ1-5 | - | TRBV6-5 | - | CASSYSPSRPQHF | TGTGCCAGCAGTTACTCTCCTAGCCGGCCCCAGCATTTT
TRBJ1-4 | - | TRBV11-2 | - | CASSLQNEKLFF | TGTGCCAGCAGCCTCCAGAATGAAAAACTGTTTTTT
TRBJ2-3 | TRBD2 | TRBV5-1 | - | CASSLAAGGSTDTQYF | TGCGCCAGCAGCTTGGCCGCCGGGGGGAGCACAGATACGCAGTATTTT
TRBJ2-7 | TRBD1 | TRBV5-1 | - | CASSRDRPYEQYF | TGCGCCAGTAGCCGGGACAGACCCTACGAGCAGTACTTC
TRBJ2-2 | TRBD2 | TRBV7-9 | few | CASSLERGYTGELFF | TGTGCCAGCAGCCTGGAGCGGGGTTACACCGGGGAGCTGTTTTTT
TRBJ2-1 | TRBD1 | TRBV11-2 | - | CASSLGQGEYNEQFF | TGTGCCAGCAGCTTAGGACAGGGGGAGTACAATGAGCAGTTCTTC
TRBJ2-5 | TRBD2 | TRBV25-1 | - | CASSDPSRGGWQETQYF | TGTGCCAGCAGTGATCCCTCGCGGGGGGGTTGGCAAGAGACCCAGTACTTC
TRBJ2-7 | - | TRBV7-2 | - | CASREGRGPSYEQYF | TGTGCCAGCAGAGAGGGGCGGGGGCCCTCCTACGAGCAGTACTTC
TRBJ2-1 | TRBD1 | TRBV10-1 | - | CASSVGQGVDEQFF | TGCGCCAGCAGTGTAGGGCAGGGGGTCGATGAGCAGTTCTTC
TRBJ1-5 | TRBD1 | TRBV7-2 | once | CASSTGTGRNQPQHF | TGTGCCAGCAGCACCGGGACAGGGCGGAACCAGCCCCAGCATTTT
TRBJ2-7 | - | TRBV15 | - | CATSRDRSYEQYF | TGTGCCACCAGCAGAGATAGGAGCTACGAGCAGTACTTC
TRBJ2-7 | - | TRBV11-2 | - | CASSLGPFSHEQYF | TGTGCCAGCAGCTTAGGGCCGTTCTCCCACGAGCAGTACTTC
TRBJ1-2 | - | TRBV28 | - | CASSTRRGYTF | TGTGCCAGCAGTACCCGGCGGGGCTACACCTTC
TRBJ2-1 | TRBD2 | TRBV7-8 | - | CASSRTGTSGMNEQFF | TGTGCCAGCAGCAGAACCGGGACTAGCGGGATGAATGAGCAGTTCTTC
TRBJ2-5 | - | TRBV25-1 | - | CASSRRGLQETQYF | TGTGCCAGCAGTAGGCGGGGGCTTCAAGAGACCCAGTACTTC
TRBJ2-4 | - | TRBV10-2 | - | CASSEVEGEGYF | TGCGCCAGCAGTGAGGTGGAGGGAGAGGGGTACTTC
TRBJ2-3 | TRBD1 | TRBV7-9 | - | CASSPMGTGEDTQYF | TGTGCCAGCAGTCCCATGGGGACAGGGGAAGATACGCAGTATTTT
TRBJ1-1 | - | TRBV27 | - | CASSFPGNTEAFF | TGTGCCAGCAGTTTCCCAGGGAACACTGAAGCTTTCTTT
TRBJ2-1 | TRBD2 | TRBV7-3 | - | CASSPPGGESNEQFF | TGTGCCAGCAGCCCCCCGGGGGGGGAATCCAATGAGCAGTTCTTC
TRBJ2-7 | TRBD2 | TRBV6-5 | - | CASTAGLAGIYEQYF | TGTGCCAGCACTGCGGGACTAGCGGGAATCTACGAGCAGTACTTC
TRBJ1-2 | TRBD1 | TRBV18 | - | CASSPTGRQGRTNGYTF | TGTGCCAGCTCCCCGACCGGCAGACAGGGTCGAACGAATGGCTACACCTTC
TRBJ1-6 | TRBD1 | TRBV29-1 | - | CSVQSGQRNSPLHF | TGCAGCGTTCAGTCGGGACAGAGAAATTCACCCCTCCACTTT
TRBJ1-2 | - | TRBV18 | - | CASSPPEDNYGYTF | TGTGCCAGCTCACCACCTGAGGATAACTATGGCTACACCTTC
TRBJ2-2 | TRBD2 | TRBV19 | - | CASSWGRVNTGELFF | TGTGCCAGTAGTTGGGGGAGGGTGAACACCGGGGAGCTGTTTTTT